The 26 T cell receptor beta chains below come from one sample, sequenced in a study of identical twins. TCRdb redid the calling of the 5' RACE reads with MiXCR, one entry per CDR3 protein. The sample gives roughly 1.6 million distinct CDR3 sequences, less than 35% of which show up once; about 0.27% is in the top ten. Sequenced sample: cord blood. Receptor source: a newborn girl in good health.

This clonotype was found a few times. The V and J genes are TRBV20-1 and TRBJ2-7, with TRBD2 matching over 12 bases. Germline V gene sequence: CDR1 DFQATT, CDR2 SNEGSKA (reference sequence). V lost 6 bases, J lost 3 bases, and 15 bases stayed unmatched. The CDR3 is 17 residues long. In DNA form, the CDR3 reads TGCAGTGCGGTACCGGGACTAGCGGGCCGAACCCTCTACGAGCAGTACTTC. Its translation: CSAVPGLAGRTLYEQYF.

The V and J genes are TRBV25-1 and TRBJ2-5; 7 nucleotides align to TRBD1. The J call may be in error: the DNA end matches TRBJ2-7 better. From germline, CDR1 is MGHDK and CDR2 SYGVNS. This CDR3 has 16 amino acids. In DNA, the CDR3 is TGTGCCAGCAGTGAATATGGCGCAGACAGGGCCTACGAGCAGTACTTC. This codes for CASSEYGADRAYEQYF.

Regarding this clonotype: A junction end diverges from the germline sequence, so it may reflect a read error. In nucleotides, the CDR3 is TGTGCCAGCAGTTACATCGGACCCCCGGGACAGCCCCGGCATTTT. Translation gives CASSYIGPPGQPRHF. The rearrangement joins TRBV6-6 to TRBJ1-5; 7 bases map to TRBD1. The CDR3 is 15 amino acids. Germline V lookup: CDR1 MNHNY, CDR2 SVGAGI (reference sequence).

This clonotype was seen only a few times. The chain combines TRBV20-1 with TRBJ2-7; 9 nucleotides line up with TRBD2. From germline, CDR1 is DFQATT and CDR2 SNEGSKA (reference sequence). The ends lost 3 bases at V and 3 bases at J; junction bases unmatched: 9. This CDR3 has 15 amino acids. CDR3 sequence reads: CSASRAGGPFYEQYF. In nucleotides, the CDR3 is TGCAGTGCTAGTCGAGCGGGGGGCCCTTTCTACGAGCAGTACTTC.

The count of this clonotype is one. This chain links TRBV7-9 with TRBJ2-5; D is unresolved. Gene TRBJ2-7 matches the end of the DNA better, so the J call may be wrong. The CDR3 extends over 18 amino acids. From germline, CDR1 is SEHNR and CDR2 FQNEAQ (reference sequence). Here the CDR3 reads CASSLKPISRLSLYEQYF. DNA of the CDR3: TGTGCCAGCAGCTTAAAACCGATTTCCAGACTTAGCCTCTACGAGCAGTACTTC.

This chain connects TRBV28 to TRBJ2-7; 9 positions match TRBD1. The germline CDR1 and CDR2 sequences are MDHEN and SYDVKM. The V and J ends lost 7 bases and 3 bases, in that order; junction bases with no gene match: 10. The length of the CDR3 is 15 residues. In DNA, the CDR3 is TGTGCCAGCAACCCCGACCGGGACAGGGTCTACGAGCAGTACTTC. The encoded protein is CASNPDRDRVYEQYF.

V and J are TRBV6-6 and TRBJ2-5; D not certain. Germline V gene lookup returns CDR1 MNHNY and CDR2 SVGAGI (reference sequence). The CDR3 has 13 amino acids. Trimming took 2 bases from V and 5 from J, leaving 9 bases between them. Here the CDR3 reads CASSYPAGETQYF. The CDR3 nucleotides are TGTGCCAGCAGTTACCCCGCTGGGGAGACCCAGTACTTC.

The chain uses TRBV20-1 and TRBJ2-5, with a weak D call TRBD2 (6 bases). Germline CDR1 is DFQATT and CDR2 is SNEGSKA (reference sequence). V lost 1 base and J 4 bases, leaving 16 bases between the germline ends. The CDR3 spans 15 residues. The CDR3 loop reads CSARASRGSLETQYF. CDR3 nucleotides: TGCAGTGCTAGAGCCTCCCGGGGGAGTCTAGAGACCCAGTACTTC.

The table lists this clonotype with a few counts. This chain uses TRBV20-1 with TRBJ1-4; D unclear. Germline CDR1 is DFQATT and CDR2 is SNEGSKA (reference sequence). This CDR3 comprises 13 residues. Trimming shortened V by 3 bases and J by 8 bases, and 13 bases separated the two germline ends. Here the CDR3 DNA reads TGCAGTGCTAGTCGTTCCGTGCGGGAAAAACTGTTTTTT. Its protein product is CSASRSVREKLFF.

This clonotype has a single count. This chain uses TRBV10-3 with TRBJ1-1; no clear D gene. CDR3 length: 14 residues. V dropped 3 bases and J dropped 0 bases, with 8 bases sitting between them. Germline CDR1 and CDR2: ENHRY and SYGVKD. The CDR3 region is CAISENTLNTEAFF. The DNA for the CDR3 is TGTGCCATCAGTGAAAACACTCTGAACACTGAAGCTTTCTTT.

The CDR3 protein is CSAISSGAYNEQFF. CDR3 nucleotides: TGCAGCGCCATCTCTAGCGGGGCCTACAATGAGCAGTTCTTC. V and J are TRBV29-1 and TRBJ2-1, with 9 positions matching TRBD2. Trimming at V came to 7 bases and at J to 2 bases, leaving 6 bases not matched to a gene. Germline V gene sequence: CDR1 SQVTM, CDR2 ANQGSEA. The CDR3 has 14 residues.

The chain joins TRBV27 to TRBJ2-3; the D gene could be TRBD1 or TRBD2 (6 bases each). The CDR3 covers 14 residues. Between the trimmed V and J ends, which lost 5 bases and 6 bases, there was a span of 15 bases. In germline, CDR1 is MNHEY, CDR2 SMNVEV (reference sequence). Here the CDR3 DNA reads TGTGCCAGCAGTCCCAGAACAGGGAGGGATACGCAGTATTTT. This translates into CASSPRTGRDTQYF.

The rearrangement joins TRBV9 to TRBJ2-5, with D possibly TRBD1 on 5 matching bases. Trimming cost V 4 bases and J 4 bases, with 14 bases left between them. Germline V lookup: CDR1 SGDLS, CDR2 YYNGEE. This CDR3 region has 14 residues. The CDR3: CASSPRQTRETQYF. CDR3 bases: TGTGCCAGCAGCCCAAGACAGACTCGAGAGACCCAGTACTTC.

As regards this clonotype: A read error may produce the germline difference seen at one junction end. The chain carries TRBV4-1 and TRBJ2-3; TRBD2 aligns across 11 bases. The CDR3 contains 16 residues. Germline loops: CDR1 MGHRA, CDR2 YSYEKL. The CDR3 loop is CAGSQRLAGGRDTQYF. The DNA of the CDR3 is TGCGCCGGCAGCCAAAGGCTAGCGGGGGGTCGAGATACGCAGTATTTT.

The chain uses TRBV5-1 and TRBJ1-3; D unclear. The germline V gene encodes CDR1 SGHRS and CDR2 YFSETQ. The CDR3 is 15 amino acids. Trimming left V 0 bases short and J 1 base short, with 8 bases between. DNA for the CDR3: TGCGCCAGCAGCTTGGTAGGTGATTCTGGAAACACCATATATTTT. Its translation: CASSLVGDSGNTIYF.

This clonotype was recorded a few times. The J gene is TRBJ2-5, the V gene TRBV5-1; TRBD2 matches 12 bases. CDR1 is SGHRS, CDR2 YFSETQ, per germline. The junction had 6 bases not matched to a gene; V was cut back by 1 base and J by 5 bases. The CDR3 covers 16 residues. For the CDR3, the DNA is TGCGCCAGCAGCTTGAATCCTACTAGCGGGGGGGAGACCCAGTACTTC. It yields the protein CASSLNPTSGGETQYF.

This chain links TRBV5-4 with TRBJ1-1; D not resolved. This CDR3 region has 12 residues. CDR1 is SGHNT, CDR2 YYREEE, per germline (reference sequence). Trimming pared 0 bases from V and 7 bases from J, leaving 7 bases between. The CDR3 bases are TGTGCCAGCAGCTTGGACATTAGTGAAGCTTTCTTT. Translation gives CASSLDISEAFF.

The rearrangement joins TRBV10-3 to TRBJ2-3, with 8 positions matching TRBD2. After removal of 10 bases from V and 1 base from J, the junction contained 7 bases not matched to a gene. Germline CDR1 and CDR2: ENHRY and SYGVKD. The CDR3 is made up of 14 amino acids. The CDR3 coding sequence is TGTGCCAGCTCGAGCGGGAGCGGCACAGATACGCAGTATTTT. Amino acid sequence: CASSSGSGTDTQYF.

CDR3 region: CASSRAGGAQEKLFF. The CDR3 DNA reads as TGTGCCAGCTCACGTGCAGGGGGCGCTCAGGAAAAACTGTTTTTT. This sequence joins TRBV18 and TRBJ1-4; 8 bases are a match to TRBD1. This CDR3 is 15 amino acids long. The V gene end was trimmed by 4 bases and the J gene end by 8 bases; junction bases not matched to a gene: 9. Germline assignment: CDR1 KGHSH and CDR2 LQKENI.

The CDR3 nucleotides read TGTGCCAGCAGTTTTGGTCAGGGGAGGGGCACAGATACGCAGTATTTT. The encoded protein is CASSFGQGRGTDTQYF. The rearrangement joins TRBV12-3 or TRBV12-4 to TRBJ2-3; maybe TRBD2 (7 bases). V lost 3 bases, J lost 1 base, and 14 bases lay in between. The CDR3 has 16 amino acids.

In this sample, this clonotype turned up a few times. The CDR3 loop is CASSPAGLSYTF. DNA for the CDR3: TGCGCCAGCAGCCCCGCGGGCTTGAGCTACACCTTC. The chain combines TRBV5-1 with TRBJ1-2, with D uncertain. Germline V gives CDR1 SGHRS, CDR2 YFSETQ. Trimming removed 4 bases from V and 9 bases from J, with 13 bases in between. The CDR3 has 12 amino acids.

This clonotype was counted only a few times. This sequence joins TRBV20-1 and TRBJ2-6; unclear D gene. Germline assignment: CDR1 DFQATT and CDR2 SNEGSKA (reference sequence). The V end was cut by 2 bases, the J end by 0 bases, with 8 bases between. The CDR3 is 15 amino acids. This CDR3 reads CSARSQLSGANVLTF. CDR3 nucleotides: TGCAGTGCTAGATCTCAGCTCTCTGGGGCCAACGTCCTGACTTTC.

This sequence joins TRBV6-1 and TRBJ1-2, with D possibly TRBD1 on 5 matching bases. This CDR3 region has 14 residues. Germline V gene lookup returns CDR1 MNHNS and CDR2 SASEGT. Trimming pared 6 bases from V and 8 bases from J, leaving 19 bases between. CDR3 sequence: CASRRDGQGGGYTF. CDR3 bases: TGTGCCAGCAGAAGGGACGGGCAGGGCGGGGGCTACACCTTC.

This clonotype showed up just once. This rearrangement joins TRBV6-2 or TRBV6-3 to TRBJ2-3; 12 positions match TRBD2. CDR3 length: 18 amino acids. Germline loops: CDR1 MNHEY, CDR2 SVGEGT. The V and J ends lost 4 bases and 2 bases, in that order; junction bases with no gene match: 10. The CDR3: CASSWETSGSFPTDTQYF. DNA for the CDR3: TGTGCCAGCAGTTGGGAGACTAGCGGGAGTTTTCCCACAGATACGCAGTATTTT.

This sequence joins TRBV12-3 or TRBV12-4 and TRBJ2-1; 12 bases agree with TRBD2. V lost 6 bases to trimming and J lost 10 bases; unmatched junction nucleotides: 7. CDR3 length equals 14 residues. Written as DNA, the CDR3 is TGTGCCAGCAGCCGGACTAGCGGGAATCTCGAGCAGTTCTTC. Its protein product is CASSRTSGNLEQFF.

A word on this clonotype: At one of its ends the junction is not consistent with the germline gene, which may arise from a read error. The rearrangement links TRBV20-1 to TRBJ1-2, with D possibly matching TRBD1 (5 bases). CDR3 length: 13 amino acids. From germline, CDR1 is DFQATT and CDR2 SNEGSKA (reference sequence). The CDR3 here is CSAPRVAIGGCTF. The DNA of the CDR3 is TGCAGTGCTCCCAGGGTTGCGATAGGAGGCTGCACCTTC.